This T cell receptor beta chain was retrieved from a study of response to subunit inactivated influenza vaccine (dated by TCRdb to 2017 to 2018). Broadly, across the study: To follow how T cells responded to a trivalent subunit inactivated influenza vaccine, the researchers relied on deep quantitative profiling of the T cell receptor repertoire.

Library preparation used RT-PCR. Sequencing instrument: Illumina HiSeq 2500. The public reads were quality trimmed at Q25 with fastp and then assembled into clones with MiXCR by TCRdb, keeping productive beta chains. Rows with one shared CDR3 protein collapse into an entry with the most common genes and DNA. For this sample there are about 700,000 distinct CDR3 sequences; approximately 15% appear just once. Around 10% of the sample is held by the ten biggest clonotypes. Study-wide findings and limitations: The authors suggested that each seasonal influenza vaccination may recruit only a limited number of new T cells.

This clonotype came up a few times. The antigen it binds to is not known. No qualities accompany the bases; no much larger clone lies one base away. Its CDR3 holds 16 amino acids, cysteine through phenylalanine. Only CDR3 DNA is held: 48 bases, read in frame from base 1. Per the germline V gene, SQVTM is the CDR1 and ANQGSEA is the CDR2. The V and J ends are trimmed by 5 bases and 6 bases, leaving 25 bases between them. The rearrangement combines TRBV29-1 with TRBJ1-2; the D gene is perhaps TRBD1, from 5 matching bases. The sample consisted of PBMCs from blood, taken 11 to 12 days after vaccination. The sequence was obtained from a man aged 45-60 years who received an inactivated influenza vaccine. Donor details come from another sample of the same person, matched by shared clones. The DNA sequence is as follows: TGCAGCGTTATGCCCGTTAGGATGGGGGACCGGGATGGCTACACCTTC. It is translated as CSVMPVRMGDRDGYTF. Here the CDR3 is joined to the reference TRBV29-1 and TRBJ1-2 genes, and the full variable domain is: SAVISQKPSRDICQRGTSLTIQCQVDSQVTMMFWYRQQPGQSLTLIATANQGSEATYESGFVIDKFPISRPNLTFSTLTVSNMSPEDSSIYLCSVMPVRMGDRDGYTFGSGTRLTVV.